The 21 T cell receptor beta chains below come from one sample, sequenced in a study of blood T cell repertoires in COVID-19. Generated by immunoSEQ multiplex PCR, the TCRdb table keeps only in-frame clones and is missing some. Of fewer than 350,000 clones listed, 85% are singletons. The material sequenced was PBMCs or T cells enriched from blood (not recorded which). The receptors shown here come from a woman aged 25 to 39 who had been exposed to COVID-19.

The genes are TRBV7-3 and TRBJ2-2; D unresolved. With 4 bases removed from V and 0 bases from J, the gap between germline ends came to 12 bases. CDR3 length: 16 amino acids. Germline V gene sequence: CDR1 SGHTA, CDR2 FQGTGA. The chain's CDR3 is CASSSIPRANTGELFF. The CDR3, as DNA: TGTGCCAGCAGCTCGATACCGAGAGCGAACACCGGGGAGCTGTTTTTT. Looking up the rest from reference TRBV7-3 and TRBJ2-2 gives the full variable domain: GAGVSQTPSNKVTEKGKYVELRCDPISGHTALYWYRQSLGQGPEFLIYFQGTGAADDSGLPNDRFFAVRPEGSVSTLKIQRTERGDSAVYLCASSSIPRANTGELFFGEGSRLTVL.

The gene calls are TRBV28 and TRBJ1-1; 8 positions agree with TRBD1. V lost 7 bases and J lost 6; bases outside the gene matches: 7. The CDR3 length is 13 residues. Germline V gene sequence: CDR1 MDHEN, CDR2 SYDVKM. CDR3: CASTLGQGAEAFF. DNA for the CDR3: TGTGCCAGCACCCTTGGACAGGGAGCTGAAGCTTTCTTT.

The chain recombines TRBV27 with TRBJ2-1; 7 positions match TRBD1. The trim removed 5 bases at V and 0 bases at J, leaving 1 base unmatched. Germline lookup yields CDR1 MNHEY and CDR2 SMNVEV (reference sequence). This CDR3 spans 14 amino acids. The CDR3 sequence is CASSRQGSYNEQFF. CDR3 nucleotide sequence: TGTGCCAGCAGTCGACAGGGCTCCTACAATGAGCAGTTCTTC.

This clone came up a few times. The gene calls are TRBV4-2 and TRBJ1-5; 10 positions agree with TRBD1. CDR3 length: 17 amino acids. CDR1 LGHNA and CDR2 YNFKEQ come from the germline V gene. V was clipped by 1 base and J by 1 base; unmatched bases: 4. In DNA form, the CDR3 reads TGTGCCAGCAGCCAAGTGGCGGGACAGGGGAGCAATCAGCCCCAGCATTTT. This sequence encodes CASSQVAGQGSNQPQHF.

This chain joins TRBV18 and TRBJ1-2; D unclear. The CDR3 is made up of 14 amino acids. Trimming left V 3 bases short and J 7 bases short, with 15 bases between. In germline, CDR1 is KGHSH, CDR2 LQKENI. The CDR3 sequence is CASSPTEGGGGYTF. The CDR3 DNA reads TGTGCCAGCTCACCGACGGAGGGCGGCGGTGGCTACACCTTC.

V gene TRBV5-4 combines with J gene TRBJ1-4; TRBD1 is a possible D gene (6 bases). From germline, CDR1 is SGHNT and CDR2 YYREEE (reference sequence). There are 14 residues in the CDR3. V lost 4 bases and J 12 bases, leaving 19 bases between the germline ends. CDR3 amino acids: CASSVETGNLELFF. As DNA, the CDR3 is TGTGCCAGCAGCGTTGAAACAGGGAACCTCGAACTGTTTTTT.

The chain links TRBV28 to TRBJ1-1; possible D gene TRBD1, 5 bases. Trimming took 6 bases from V and 1 from J, leaving 15 bases between them. Germline V gene sequence: CDR1 MDHEN, CDR2 SYDVKM. CDR3 size: 15 residues. For the CDR3, the DNA is TGTGCCAGCAGCCTCTGGGGGAGGGAGAACACTGAAGCTTTCTTT. Its protein product is CASSLWGRENTEAFF.

This clone was counted between two and nine times. The rearrangement uses TRBV18 and TRBJ1-3; D ambiguous. This CDR3 comprises 16 residues. Germline V gene sequence: CDR1 KGHSH, CDR2 LQKENI. With 2 bases removed from V and 0 bases from J, the gap between germline ends came to 11 bases. CDR3 DNA: TGTGCCAGCTCACCAGGGAGTAGGAGCTCTGGAAACACCATATATTTT. Translating gives CASSPGSRSSGNTIYF.

The rearrangement joins TRBV3-1 (or the pseudogene TRBV3-2) to TRBJ1-3; D remains unclear. CDR1 LGHDT and CDR2 YNNKEL come from the germline V gene (reference sequence). There are 16 residues in the CDR3. V lost 3 bases and J lost 4, with 16 bases in between. The CDR3: CASSHLMVGTGNTIYF. In nucleotides, the CDR3 is TGTGCCAGCAGCCACCTCATGGTGGGCACAGGAAACACCATATATTTT.

The chain employs TRBV11-2 and TRBJ1-1, with D unresolved. The V end lost 1 base, the J end lost 3 bases, and 18 bases lay between the germline ends. The CDR3 spans 17 residues. Germline loops: CDR1 SGHAT, CDR2 FQNNGV. CDR3 protein: CASSLAGIPLKDTEAFF. CDR3 nucleotide sequence: TGTGCCAGCAGCTTAGCCGGGATACCCTTAAAAGACACTGAAGCTTTCTTT.

This chain connects TRBV5-6 to TRBJ2-3; the D is unclear. The germline V and J ends were trimmed by 2 bases and 2 bases, with 9 bases remaining between them. The CDR3 has 14 residues. CDR1 SGHDT and CDR2 YYEEEE come from the germline V gene. CDR3 DNA sequence: TGTGCCAGCAGCTTCGGGTCGCACACAGATACGCAGTATTTT. As protein: CASSFGSHTDTQYF.

The chain combines TRBV5-1 with TRBJ2-7; 9 bases fit TRBD1. Trimming took 7 bases from V and 2 from J; bases not matched to a gene: 10. This CDR3 comprises 15 residues. Germline V gene data show CDR1 as SGHRS and CDR2 as YFSETQ. The CDR3 protein is CASGTGIGSTYEQYF. The CDR3 bases are TGCGCCAGCGGGACAGGGATTGGATCCACCTACGAGCAGTACTTC.

V usage is TRBV7-8 and J usage is TRBJ1-1; no definite D call. V dropped 2 bases and J dropped 1 base, with 14 bases sitting between them. The CDR3 runs 16 residues. CDR1 is SGHVS and CDR2 is FQNEAQ in the germline V gene. The DNA of the CDR3 is TGTGCCAGCAGCTTAACTTTGCGTATCTGGAACACTGAAGCTTTCTTT. Translation gives CASSLTLRIWNTEAFF. Using reference TRBV7-8 and TRBJ1-1 for the parts outside the CDR3, the full variable domain is GAGVSQSPRYKVAKRGQDVALRCDPISGHVSLFWYQQALGQGPEFLTYFQNEAQLDKSGLPSDRFFAERPEGSVSTLKIQRTQQEDSAVYLCASSLTLRIWNTEAFFGQGTRLTVV.

The gene calls are TRBV27 and TRBJ1-1; the D gene is possibly TRBD1 (6 bases). Trimming pared 3 bases from V and 5 bases from J, leaving 16 bases between. CDR1 MNHEY and CDR2 SMNVEV come from the germline V gene (reference sequence). The CDR3 extends over 15 amino acids. The CDR3 DNA is TGTGCCAGCAGTTTGCGGGGGCCATTCGAAACTGAAGCTTTCTTT. Protein product: CASSLRGPFETEAFF.

The table lists this clone with many counts. The chain recombines TRBV24-1 with TRBJ1-2, with 7 positions matching TRBD1. The trim removed 12 bases at V and 8 bases at J, leaving 5 bases unmatched. CDR3 length: 10 amino acids. Germline CDR1 is KGHDR and CDR2 is SFDVKD. CDR3 sequence reads: CALTGDGYTF. The CDR3 DNA is TGTGCCCTAACAGGGGACGGCTACACCTTC.

The chain has TRBV5-1 and TRBJ1-2; possible D gene TRBD1, 5 bases. Trimming removed 0 bases at V and 0 bases at J, with 15 bases between. CDR1 SGHRS and CDR2 YFSETQ come from the germline V gene. CDR3 length: 17 residues. The CDR3 coding sequence is TGCGCCAGCAGCTTGGCAGGGCTACAGACTCCTAACTATGGCTACACCTTC. Translating it yields CASSLAGLQTPNYGYTF. The whole variable domain, filled in from reference TRBV5-1 and TRBJ1-2, reads KAGVTQTPRYLIKTRGQQVTLSCSPISGHRSVSWYQQTPGQGLQFLFEYFSETQRNKGNFPGRFSGRQFSNSRSEMNVSTLELGDSALYLCASSLAGLQTPNYGYTFGSGTRLTVV.

This clone was picked up many times. The V call is TRBV6-5, the J call TRBJ1-2; 7 bases are a match to TRBD1. Germline CDR1 and CDR2: MNHEY and SVGAGI. The CDR3 is 12 amino acids. V dropped 6 bases and J dropped 7; count of bases not matched to a gene: 5. CDR3 sequence reads: CASRPGQVGYTF. As DNA, the CDR3 is TGTGCCAGCAGACCCGGACAGGTTGGCTACACCTTC.

The chain has TRBV3-1 (or the pseudogene TRBV3-2) and TRBJ1-6; D ambiguous. Trimming took 0 bases from V and 0 from J, leaving 9 bases between them. The CDR3 is made up of 17 amino acids. The germline CDR1 and CDR2 sequences are LGHDT and YNNKEL (reference sequence). Written as DNA, the CDR3 is TGTGCCAGCAGCCAAGATACCCTTAGCTCCTATAATTCACCCCTCCACTTT. Translated: CASSQDTLSSYNSPLHF.

The CDR3 is CASSISLQETQYF. The CDR3 nucleotides read TGTGCCAGTAGTATAAGCCTCCAAGAGACCCAGTACTTC. The rearrangement links TRBV19 to TRBJ2-5; D gene ambiguous. Trimming left V 2 bases short and J 1 base short, with 5 bases between. This CDR3 comprises 13 residues. Germline CDR1 and CDR2: LNHDA and SQIVND (reference sequence).

Turning to this clone: Other DNA sequences in this sample translate to the same CDR3. The chain uses TRBV28 and TRBJ1-2; 7 bases align to TRBD1. The CDR3 is 14 residues long. The V and J ends lost 6 bases and 2 bases, in that order; junction bases with no gene match: 6. Germline V gene lookup returns CDR1 MDHEN and CDR2 SYDVKM. This CDR3 is CASSPGQTNYGYTF. The CDR3 DNA sequence: TGTGCCAGCAGCCCGGGACAGACCAACTATGGCTACACCTTC.

The rearrangement uses TRBV30 and TRBJ1-5; D not certain. Per germline, CDR1 GTSNPN and CDR2 SVGIG (reference sequence). The CDR3 extends over 14 amino acids. The germline V and J ends were trimmed by 0 bases and 3 bases, with 9 bases remaining between them. The CDR3 nucleotides are TGTGCCTGGAGTGTGTGGCAGATCAATCAGCCCCAGCATTTT. Translated, it gives CAWSVWQINQPQHF.